This T cell receptor (beta chain) derives from a study of T cells in Graves' hyperthyroidism and ophthalmopathy. Amplification of TCR beta CDR3 regions used RNA as the template. A set of HTBI primers served as the primers for a first-round RT-PCR of the TCR CDR3. TCRdb processed the multiplex PCR reads anew with MiXCR; each CDR3 protein has one entry. Of approximately 620,000 distinct CDR3 sequences in the sample, approximately 15% were seen once. Orbital computed tomography and thyroid ultrasound, together with serum TRAb and thyroxine and clinical symptoms, were used for diagnoses. Blood was obtained at the first hyperthyroidism diagnosis, which preceded any ophthalmopathy symptoms. Isolation of PBMCs was performed on 8.5 to 10 ml fresh peripheral blood. This clonotype was counted a few times. Sequenced sample: blood. This receptor was taken from a woman younger than 45 with Graves' hyperthyroidism that later progressed to Graves' ophthalmopathy.

The CDR3 region is CASSSMSDSGNTIYF. The CDR3, as DNA: TGTGCCAGCAGTTCAATGTCAGACTCTGGAAACACCATATATTTT. The chain carries TRBV12-3 or TRBV12-4 and TRBJ1-3; the D is unclear. This CDR3 has 15 amino acids. V was trimmed by 4 bases and J by 0 bases, leaving 10 bases between them.